These T cell receptor beta chains were read from a single sample in a study of blood T cell repertoires in COVID-19. Assay used: immunoSEQ multiplex PCR; TCRdb lists only in-frame clones, some missing. The sample contains hundreds of thousands of clones, over 75% of which appear only once. Specimen: PBMCs or T cells enriched from blood (not recorded which). The receptors were sampled from a woman aged 18-30 years who had been exposed to COVID-19. CDR3s include the opening cysteine and the closing phenylalanine or tryptophan. Clone size appears in some rows only: once, few, many, or a class for an expanded clone.

j_call,v_call,clone_size,cdr3_aa
TRBJ1-2,TRBV28,-,CASTLVDRDYGYTF
TRBJ1-2,TRBV7-9,-,CASSFVGGTGPNYGYTF
TRBJ2-5,TRBV7-2,-,CASSLELAGERKTQYF
TRBJ2-7,TRBV25-1,-,CASTGTAYEQYF
TRBJ2-7,TRBV27,-,CASSFASGRVTYEQYF
TRBJ1-2,TRBV6-5,-,CASRVGPNYGYTF
TRBJ1-5,TRBV29-1,-,CSVEEDRYQPQHF
TRBJ2-3,TRBV11-2,-,CASSQIRDRDPDTQYF
TRBJ2-7,TRBV7-6,-,CASSLIDRGYEQYF
TRBJ1-2,TRBV28,-,CASSNPRWTGGNGYTF
TRBJ1-3,TRBV4-1,once,CASSQGLAESSGNTIYF
TRBJ2-5,TRBV18,-,CASSPGTTDQETQYF
TRBJ2-1,TRBV4-1,-,CASSQDAGRVDEQFF
TRBJ1-2,TRBV27,-,CASSLYGSNYGYTF
TRBJ2-2,TRBV19,-,CASTERGRGEGELFF
TRBJ2-1,TRBV6-5,once,CASRRGANEQFF
TRBJ1-2,TRBV11-3,-,CASSNRTGRNDTF
TRBJ1-4,TRBV19,-,CASSILGSYEKLFF